The clone carrying this T cell receptor beta chain was detected only a few times. Its antigen is not identified. The source of the sample is a study of beta chain features in type 1 diabetes. Study-wide findings and caveats: Cells that show high TCR expression could be over-represented by cDNA sequencing. In type 1 diabetes patients, VDJ junctions had fewer insertions; deletions at these junctions were more frequent.

Expressed TCRB transcripts were sequenced after all isolated RNA was converted to cDNA. Generated by immunoSEQ multiplex PCR, the TCRdb table keeps only in-frame clones and is missing some. The sample includes a few hundred thousand clones, 9.6% of them seen just once. In total, each donor contributed a single heparinised blood draw that averaged roughly 100 mL. Cell sorting via CD45RO/CCR7/CD25/CD127/CD95/CD27 was performed to obtain CD4+ naive, central memory, regulatory and stem cell-like memory cells. This sequence was found in a woman aged 18-29 years in good health. Sequencing was carried out using naive CD4+ T cells from blood.

This CDR3 is CASSLQGASYEQYF. The CDR3 DNA sequence: TGTGCCAGCAGCCTACAGGGGGCATCCTACGAGCAGTACTTC. The chain carries TRBV5-4 and TRBJ2-7; 9 bases map to TRBD1. The CDR3 loop spans 14 amino acids. V was clipped by 4 bases and J by 1 base; unmatched bases: 3. Per the germline V gene, CDR1 is SGHNT and CDR2 is YYREEE (reference sequence). Using reference TRBV5-4 and TRBJ2-7 for the parts outside the CDR3, the full variable domain is ETGVTQSPTHLIKTRGQQVTLRCSSQSGHNTVSWYQQALGQGPQFIFQYYREEENGRGNFPPRFSGLQFPNYSSELNVNALELDDSALYLCASSLQGASYEQYFGPGTRLTVT.